Here is one T cell receptor (beta chain) with its context. Sequencing of TCR beta covered CD8+ and CD4+ T cells obtained from blood. RNA in amounts of roughly 0.5 to 1 ug was reverse transcribed with random hexamers. Amplification of TCR beta CDR3 used immunoSEQ multiplex PCR across 54 Vbeta and 13 Jbeta. TCRdb redid the calling of the immunoSEQ multiplex PCR reads with MiXCR, one entry per CDR3 protein. The top ten clones hold approximately 0.09% of a sample with around 200,000 distinct CDR3 sequences, around 95% of them seen once. The data belong to a study of CD8 T cells in Susac syndrome. The germline V gene has CDR1 SGHRS and CDR2 YFSETQ. Trimming left V 0 bases short and J 5 bases short, with 8 bases between. The CDR3 runs 13 residues.

This TCR was recovered from a human donor with multiple sclerosis. The chain employs TRBV5-1 and TRBJ2-5; D is unresolved. Specimen: CD4+ T cells from PBMCs. This chain's CDR3 is CASSLEALETQYF. DNA of the CDR3: TGCGCCAGCAGCTTGGAAGCGCTCGAGACCCAGTACTTC. The variable domain in full, completed from reference TRBV5-1 and TRBJ2-5, reads KAGVTQTPRYLIKTRGQQVTLSCSPISGHRSVSWYQQTPGQGLQFLFEYFSETQRNKGNFPGRFSGRQFSNSRSEMNVSTLELGDSALYLCASSLEALETQYFGPGTRLLVL.